The present T cell receptor (beta chain) was sequenced within a study of read filtering for tumor transcriptome and immune sequencing. The CDR3 length is 14 residues. CDR1 and CDR2 (germline): DFQATT, SNEGSKA (reference sequence). V was pared by 2 bases and J by 1 base, with 12 bases between. Molecular barcoded adaptors covering alpha/delta and beta/gamma chains were used on around 370 ng RNA. TCRdb analysed the reads with MiXCR anew, one entry per CDR3 protein. The sample has fewer than 35,000 distinct CDR3 sequences, approximately 18% seen once; the top ten hold around 15%. The sample consisted of a population of CD138-negative cells sorted from bone marrow. The clonotype was recovered from a donor aged 40 or older with multiple myeloma. The rearrangement joins TRBV20-1 to TRBJ2-7; D not certain. The chain's CDR3 is CSARISTGSYEQYF. The CDR3 DNA is TGCAGTGCTAGAATTAGTACGGGTTCCTACGAGCAGTACTTC.